The 21 T cell receptor beta chains below were found in one sample sequenced in a study of blood T cells in healthy people across ages. PCR was performed a second time for roughly 7 to 12 cycles using a sample-barcoded 5' primer and a J-beta primer mix. TCRdb redid the calling of the 5' RACE reads with MiXCR, one entry per CDR3 protein. The sample lists approximately 810,000 distinct CDR3 sequences, 25% to 30% occurring once. The sequenced material came from blood. These receptors all stem from an elderly woman in good health.

The chain combines TRBV5-5 with TRBJ1-1, with D perhaps TRBD1 (6 bases). V lost 2 bases and J 5 bases, leaving 16 bases between the germline ends. The length of the CDR3 is 15 residues. Germline-derived CDR1 and CDR2 are SGHKS and YYEKEE (reference sequence). CDR3 region: CASSLDPGHQTEAFF. CDR3 nucleotides: TGTGCCAGCAGCTTAGACCCGGGACATCAGACTGAAGCTTTCTTT. Combining the CDR3 with reference TRBV5-5 and TRBJ1-1 gives the whole variable domain DAGVTQSPTHLIKTRGQQVTLRCSPISGHKSVSWYQQVLGQGPQFIFQYYEKEERGRGNFPDRFSARQFPNYSSELNVNALLLGDSALYLCASSLDPGHQTEAFFGQGTRLTVV.

The CDR3 here is CSANTGGAVNEQFF. DNA of the CDR3: TGCAGTGCTAACACGGGGGGAGCTGTCAATGAGCAGTTCTTC. This chain uses TRBV20-1 with TRBJ2-1, with 7 bases identical to TRBD2. Per the germline V gene, CDR1 is DFQATT and CDR2 is SNEGSKA (reference sequence). The CDR3 totals 14 residues. The junction had 9 bases not matched to a gene; V was cut back by 4 bases and J by 6 bases.

This clonotype was picked up one time. A read error may be the cause here, since a much bigger clone is one base away. The chain uses TRBV11-2 and TRBJ2-3, with TRBD2 matching over 9 bases. With 7 bases clipped from V and 1 base from J, the junction kept 12 bases outside the gene matches. Germline V CDR1 and CDR2: SGHAT, FQNNGV. This CDR3 is 17 amino acids long. The CDR3 DNA sequence: TGTGCCAGCAACCGCATCGAGGCTAGCGGGGGCACAGATACGCAGTATTTT. This gives the protein CASNRIEASGGTDTQYF.

Comment on this clonotype: A much larger clonotype is one base distant, so this may be a read error. CDR3 sequence reads: CAGSPRASSYNSPLHF. Here the CDR3 DNA reads TGTGCCGGCAGCCCTAGGGCAAGCTCCTATAATTCACCCCTCCACTTT. The gene calls are TRBV7-2 and TRBJ1-6; D unresolved. CDR1 and CDR2 (germline): SGHTA, FQGNSA. This CDR3 is 16 amino acids long.

The CDR3 nucleotides are TGTGCCAGCAGCTTAGCTACAGTTGGCAAAGGGCCTGAAGCTTTCTTT. Translated, it gives CASSLATVGKGPEAFF. The gene calls are TRBV7-2 and TRBJ1-1, with D unresolved. The CDR3 extends over 16 amino acids. Between the trimmed V and J ends, which lost 0 bases and 6 bases, there was a span of 17 bases. Germline CDR1 is SGHTA and CDR2 is FQGNSA. Full variable domain (remainder filled in from reference TRBV7-2 and TRBJ1-1): GAGVSQSPSNKVTEKGKDVELRCDPISGHTALYWYRQSLGQGLEFLIYFQGNSAPDKSGLPSDRFSAERTGGSVSTLTIQRTQQEDSAVYLCASSLATVGKGPEAFFGQGTRLTVV.

The chain recombines TRBV2 with TRBJ2-3, with 11 bases fitting TRBD2. Germline V lookup: CDR1 SNHLY, CDR2 FYNNEI. V dropped 6 bases and J dropped 4; count of bases not matched to a gene: 15. The CDR3 consists of 18 residues. This chain's CDR3 is CASRSSGGAVLTSDTQYF. In DNA, the CDR3 is TGTGCCAGCAGGAGTAGCGGGGGGGCCGTTTTAACATCAGATACGCAGTATTTT.

The chain joins TRBV11-2 to TRBJ1-2, with 8 bases fitting TRBD1. Germline loops: CDR1 SGHAT, CDR2 FQNNGV. With V trimmed by 6 bases and J by 2 bases, 5 bases remained unmatched. The CDR3 is made up of 14 amino acids. CDR3 region: CASRSDRANYGYTF. CDR3 sequence (DNA): TGTGCCAGCAGATCGGACAGGGCAAACTATGGCTACACCTTC.

This clonotype has at least ten counts. The chain couples TRBV20-1 to TRBJ2-5; either TRBD1 or TRBD2 may fit D (5 bases each). Trimming shortened V by 1 base and J by 5 bases, and 11 bases separated the two germline ends. Germline CDR1 DFQATT, CDR2 SNEGSKA (reference sequence). The CDR3 spans 13 residues. The CDR3 sequence: CSARAGTGETQYF. The CDR3 coding sequence is TGCAGTGCTAGAGCCGGGACGGGGGAGACCCAGTACTTC.

Points on this clonotype: This may come from a read error, since a much larger clone is one base off. V and J are TRBV10-2 and TRBJ2-5, with D possibly being TRBD1 (5 bases). CDR3 length: 13 residues. Per the germline V gene, CDR1 is WSHSY and CDR2 is SAAADI. This chain's CDR3 is CASSGQSQETRYF. The CDR3 nucleotides read TGCGCCAGCAGTGGACAGTCACAAGAGACCCGGTACTTC.

This clonotype was picked up one time. At one boundary the junction diverges from the germline segment, which might be a read error. The J gene is TRBJ2-5, the V gene TRBV6-6; TRBD1 might be the D (6 bases). The germline V gene has CDR1 MNHNY and CDR2 SVGAGI (reference sequence). The CDR3 is 13 amino acids. The CDR3 nucleotides are TGTGCCTGCAGTTTCTCTAGGGGGGAGACCCAGTACTTC. This codes for CACSFSRGETQYF.

This clonotype came up many times. The CDR3 here is CASAKVGRETQYF. CDR3 coding DNA: TGTGCCAGCGCCAAGGTGGGACGGGAGACCCAGTACTTC. The V call is TRBV9, the J call TRBJ2-5; D is tentatively TRBD1 or TRBD2 (5 bases each). Trimming cost V 7 bases and J 5 bases, with 15 bases left between them. This CDR3 is built from 13 residues. Per the germline V gene, CDR1 is SGDLS and CDR2 is YYNGEE.

This chain links TRBV5-4 with TRBJ2-1, with D perhaps matching TRBD2 (6 bases). This CDR3 is 15 amino acids long. Germline V gene data show CDR1 as SGHNT and CDR2 as YYREEE (reference sequence). The V gene lost 4 bases and the J gene lost 4 bases, with 15 bases spanning the gap. The CDR3 DNA follows: TGTGCCAGCAGCAAAACCGGGACTCGTTACAATGAGCAGTTCTTC. Its protein product is CASSKTGTRYNEQFF.

This clonotype was seen at least ten times. This chain uses TRBV7-2 with TRBJ2-1, with 14 nucleotides matching TRBD2. V shed 2 bases and J 8 bases; nucleotides not matched to a gene: 5. This CDR3 comprises 16 residues. Germline CDR1 is SGHTA and CDR2 is FQGNSA. The CDR3 DNA is TGTGCCAGCAGCTTAACCGGGACTAGCGGGGGACATGAGCAGTTCTTC. Translating it yields CASSLTGTSGGHEQFF.

This clonotype came up a few times. This may stem from a read error, because a much larger clone lies one nucleotide away. This chain connects TRBV5-1 to TRBJ2-3; 7 bases match TRBD2. Losses at the gene ends were 2 bases for V and 0 bases for J; bases not matched to a gene: 9. The CDR3 has 17 residues. Germline lookup yields CDR1 SGHRS and CDR2 YFSETQ. The CDR3 loop reads CASSLRAGGGSTDTQYF. CDR3 DNA sequence: TGCGCCAGCAGCTTAAGGGCTGGCGGGGGTAGCACAGATACGCAGTATTTT.

To note about this clonotype: This may arise from a read error, as a much more abundant clone is one base away. The DNA of the CDR3 is TGTGTCAGCAGCTTAAGATCCCAGGGAGATGGGGTCACAGATACGCAGTATTTT. As protein: CVSSLRSQGDGVTDTQYF. V usage is TRBV7-2 and J usage is TRBJ2-3; D is tentatively TRBD1 or TRBD2 (5 bases each). Germline CDR1 and CDR2: SGHTA and FQGNSA. The CDR3 is 18 residues long.

This clonotype occurred many times. The chain has TRBV11-2 and TRBJ2-5; 8 nucleotides line up with TRBD2. The CDR3 extends over 13 amino acids. The V gene end was trimmed by 5 bases and the J gene end by 11 bases; junction bases not matched to a gene: 10. Germline CDR1 SGHAT, CDR2 FQNNGV. The CDR3 DNA is TGTGCCAGCAGCCCCTCGGGGGGGGTGGGGCAGTACTTC. Its translation: CASSPSGGVGQYF.

V usage is TRBV7-2 and J usage is TRBJ2-2; 12 bases fit TRBD1. The CDR3 runs to 15 residues. V lost 6 bases, J lost 3 bases, and 2 bases stayed unmatched. Germline assignment: CDR1 SGHTA and CDR2 FQGNSA. As DNA, the CDR3 is TGTGCCAGCAGGAGGGACAGGGGGCACACCGGGGAGCTGTTTTTT. Its translation: CASRRDRGHTGELFF.

This clonotype has only a few counts. V usage is TRBV2 and J usage is TRBJ2-7; 9 bases align to TRBD1. CDR3 length equals 15 residues. The V gene's germline CDR1 is SNHLY and CDR2 FYNNEI. Unmatched junction bases numbered 9, after V lost 5 bases and J lost 4 bases. The CDR3 DNA reads as TGTGCCAGCAGTTTTCGAGACAGGGGGGCTTACGAGCAGTACTTC. Its translation is CASSFRDRGAYEQYF.

The chain combines TRBV7-2 with TRBJ1-2, with 8 bases matching TRBD1. The V segment lost 6 bases and the J segment 9 bases; nucleotides outside the gene matches: 15. The germline gives CDR1 SGHTA, CDR2 FQGNSA. This CDR3 contains 15 residues. The CDR3 nucleotides read TGTGCCAGCAGTTACCTGGCCGGGACAGGTCTAAGCTACACCTTC. Translating gives CASSYLAGTGLSYTF.

Remarks on this clonotype: A much larger clone sits a single nucleotide away, making a read error possible. The chain joins TRBV28 to TRBJ1-2, with D possibly TRBD1 on 6 matching bases. V lost 3 bases and J 3 bases, leaving 14 bases between the germline ends. CDR1 is MDHEN and CDR2 is SYDVKM in the germline V gene. This CDR3 spans 15 amino acids. The CDR3 protein is CASSLTGWGDYGYTF. As DNA, the CDR3 is TGTGCCAGCAGTTTGACAGGATGGGGTGACTATGGCTACACCTTC.

Details on this clonotype: One base away lies a much larger clone, so this may be a sequencing read error. The V and J genes are TRBV12-3 or TRBV12-4 and TRBJ1-2; unclear D gene. There are 14 residues in the CDR3. The CDR3 sequence: CASSPGMKTGGCTF. CDR3 DNA: TGTGCCAGCAGTCCGGGGATGAAAACGGGCGGCTGCACCTTC.